The clone carrying this T cell receptor (beta chain) occurred many times. Its antigen is undetermined. The sample is drawn from a study of T cells in Graves' hyperthyroidism and ophthalmopathy. Study-level findings and limits: The model identified upcoming ophthalmopathy a median about six months ahead of onset. The authors' 13 V-J model separated ophthalmopathy from stable hyperthyroidism.

TCR beta CDR3 regions were amplified from RNA transcripts. TCR CDR3 regions were first amplified by RT-PCR with HTBI primers. TCRdb re-analysed the multiplex PCR reads in MiXCR, keeping a single row per CDR3 protein. Counted here are about 300,000 distinct CDR3 sequences, roughly 19% occurring once; the ten biggest clones make up under 45%. The cohort's ophthalmopathy patients, a group with duration under 3 months, had a Clinical Activity Score of at least 3 and a NOSPECS grade of at least 4. A roughly 9.1 ml volume of fresh peripheral blood provided the PBMCs. Per the germline V gene, CDR1 is DFQATT and CDR2 is SNEGSKA (reference sequence). Trimming stripped 5 bases from V and 7 bases from J, with 24 bases between. This CDR3 contains 16 residues.

Source material: blood. The clonotype originates from a man aged 45-65 years with Graves' ophthalmopathy. The chain uses TRBV20-1 and TRBJ2-1, with TRBD1 as a possible D gene (6 bases). The CDR3 protein is CSARTDSLYRRNEQFF. The CDR3 nucleotides read TGCAGTGCTCGGACAGACTCCCTTTACCGTAGGAATGAGCAGTTCTTC.